These 19 T cell receptor beta chains share one sample of origin, sequenced in a study of T cells in Graves' hyperthyroidism and ophthalmopathy. Amplification targeted TCR beta CDR3 regions from RNA transcripts. A set of HTBI primers served as the primers for a first-round RT-PCR of the TCR CDR3. Via MiXCR, TCRdb re-called the multiplex PCR reads, giving one row per CDR3 protein. The table has about 480,000 distinct CDR3 sequences, 22% seen once. Sequences were obtained from blood. These receptors all come from a woman aged 65 to 85 with Graves' ophthalmopathy.

This clonotype has more than one count but fewer than ten. The J gene is TRBJ1-1, the V gene TRBV19, with 7 nucleotides matching TRBD1. The CDR3 extends over 14 amino acids. Per the germline V gene, CDR1 is LNHDA and CDR2 is SQIVND (reference sequence). Trimming cost V 5 bases and J 5 bases; bases outside gene matches: 8. The CDR3 DNA reads as TGTGCCAGTAGTGAGGTGGGACAGTCGACTGAAGCTTTCTTT. Translated: CASSEVGQSTEAFF.

The sample holds a few counts of this clonotype. The chain employs TRBV20-1 and TRBJ1-2, with 7 bases that match TRBD1. V lost 5 bases to trimming and J lost 7 bases; unmatched junction nucleotides: 7. This CDR3 spans 12 amino acids. Per germline, CDR1 DFQATT and CDR2 SNEGSKA (reference sequence). The CDR3, as DNA: TGCAGTGCTGCACAGGGGCGGAGTGGCTACACCTTC. It encodes CSAAQGRSGYTF.

This clonotype was observed a few times. This chain joins TRBV3-1 and TRBJ2-7, with 14 positions matching TRBD2. J was trimmed by 3 bases and V by 3 bases; bases with no gene match: 10. The V gene's germline CDR1 is LGHDT and CDR2 YNNKEL (reference sequence). CDR3 length equals 18 residues. The CDR3 sequence: CASSQAPGLAGVHYEQYF. CDR3 nucleotide sequence: TGTGCCAGCAGCCAGGCACCGGGACTAGCGGGAGTTCACTACGAGCAGTACTTC.

On this clonotype itself: It may be a read error: a sequence one base away is much more abundant. V gene TRBV2 combines with J gene TRBJ2-1; D tentatively fits TRBD1 or TRBD2 (5 bases each). The DNA end favors TRBJ2-7, so the J call may be wrong. Germline V gives CDR1 SNHLY, CDR2 FYNNEI. The CDR3 consists of 13 residues. The CDR3 loop is CASSVGTHNEQYF. The CDR3 DNA reads TGTGCCAGCAGTGTGGGGACCCACAATGAGCAGTACTTC.

The CDR3 reads CASSFITGGGPDQETQYF. The CDR3 nucleotides are TGTGCCAGCAGTTTTATTACCGGGGGAGGACCTGATCAAGAGACCCAGTACTTC. V and J are TRBV12-3 or TRBV12-4 and TRBJ2-5; a weak D match, TRBD2 (6 bases). CDR3 length equals 18 residues. Trimming cost V 3 bases and J 2 bases, with 22 bases left between them.

The chain carries TRBV12-3 or TRBV12-4 and TRBJ2-2, with TRBD2 as a possible D gene (6 bases). The CDR3 has 15 residues. The V end was cut by 3 bases, the J end by 4 bases, with 12 bases between. CDR3 in amino acids: CASSLDGRGTGELFF. CDR3 bases: TGTGCCAGCAGTTTGGACGGGAGAGGCACCGGGGAGCTGTTTTTT.

This clonotype occurred a few times. The chain links TRBV9 to TRBJ2-1; D perhaps matches TRBD2 (6 bases). CDR1 is SGDLS, CDR2 YYNGEE, per germline. V lost 2 bases, J lost 9 bases, and 18 bases lay in between. There are 15 residues in the CDR3. The CDR3: CASSVESGPRGEQFF. In DNA form, the CDR3 reads TGTGCCAGCAGCGTCGAAAGCGGGCCCCGGGGTGAGCAGTTCTTC.

This clonotype was seen a few times. V is TRBV10-3 and J is TRBJ2-1; 12 bases line up with TRBD2. The CDR3 length is 17 residues. The germline gives CDR1 ENHRY, CDR2 SYGVKD. The ends lost 8 bases at V and 3 bases at J; junction bases unmatched: 11. This CDR3 reads CAISNTSGRTIYNEQFF. The CDR3 bases are TGTGCCATCTCAAATACTAGCGGGAGGACCATCTACAATGAGCAGTTCTTC.

This clonotype came up a few times. This rearrangement joins TRBV12-3 or TRBV12-4 to TRBJ1-6, with D possibly being TRBD1 (5 bases). CDR3 length equals 14 residues. Trimming took 3 bases from V and 9 from J, leaving 12 bases between them. CDR3 residues: CASSFGQGVSPLHF. In DNA form, the CDR3 reads TGTGCCAGCAGTTTCGGTCAGGGCGTTTCACCCCTCCACTTT.

This clonotype was detected only once. The rearrangement links TRBV19 to TRBJ2-1, with D perhaps matching TRBD1 (5 bases). Per germline, CDR1 LNHDA and CDR2 SQIVND (reference sequence). The CDR3 is made up of 15 amino acids. With 7 bases removed from V and 9 bases from J, the gap between germline ends came to 22 bases. The CDR3 DNA reads as TGTGCCAGTACCAAATCGATCAGGGTCCACGGTGAGCAGTTCTTC. Its translation: CASTKSIRVHGEQFF.

The chain recombines TRBV2 with TRBJ1-1; D gene ambiguous. V lost 7 bases and J lost 3, with 12 bases in between. The CDR3 has 13 amino acids. Germline values: CDR1 SNHLY, CDR2 FYNNEI. The CDR3 nucleotides are TGTGCCAGCACCACTAAGCCCTACACTGAAGCTTTCTTT. Translated: CASTTKPYTEAFF.

The chain has TRBV20-1 and TRBJ1-2; a weak D match, TRBD1 (5 bases). Trimming pared 2 bases from V and 3 bases from J, leaving 10 bases between. The CDR3 loop spans 13 amino acids. CDR1 is DFQATT and CDR2 is SNEGSKA in the germline V gene (reference sequence). CDR3 region: CSARKTDDYGYTF. The CDR3 coding sequence is TGCAGTGCTAGAAAGACAGATGACTATGGCTACACCTTC.

This clonotype has only a few counts. The chain is built from TRBV10-3 and TRBJ2-2, with unresolved D. Per the germline V gene, CDR1 is ENHRY and CDR2 is SYGVKD. V gave up 0 bases and J gave up 0 bases, with 14 bases separating them. The CDR3 sequence is 18 residues long. Here the CDR3 reads CAISESGAVDANTGELFF. DNA of the CDR3: TGTGCCATCAGTGAGTCCGGAGCTGTGGACGCGAACACCGGGGAGCTGTTTTTT.

This rearrangement joins TRBV6-1 to TRBJ2-1; 7 bases are a match to TRBD2. CDR3 length: 12 amino acids. V was clipped by 1 base and J by 15 bases; unmatched bases: 6. Germline-derived CDR1 and CDR2 are MNHNS and SASEGT. In nucleotides, the CDR3 is TGTGCCAGCAGTGAAGTAGTCAGGGAGGGGTTCTTC. This gives the protein CASSEVVREGFF.

This clonotype was counted at least ten times. The CDR3 region has the DNA TGTGCCAGCAGCTTAGATATCGGTAGAGGAGGAGATACGCAGTATTTT. Its protein product is CASSLDIGRGGDTQYF. The rearrangement links TRBV7-2 to TRBJ2-3, with D possibly TRBD2 on 5 matching bases. Germline values: CDR1 SGHTA, CDR2 FQGNSA. CDR3 length equals 16 residues. V lost 1 base, J lost 5 bases, and 16 bases lay in between.

In regard to this clonotype: This may be a read error, as it is one base from a much larger clone. The chain has TRBV7-2 and TRBJ1-5; TRBD1 aligns across 7 bases. This CDR3 has 13 residues. The germline CDR1 and CDR2 sequences are SGHTA and FQGNSA. V lost 5 bases to trimming and J lost 6 bases; unmatched junction nucleotides: 4. In DNA, the CDR3 is TGTGCCAGCAGCCAGACAGGGACTCAGCCCCAGCATTTT. Residues: CASSQTGTQPQHF.

This clonotype was seen more than once but under ten times. This chain links TRBV7-9 with TRBJ2-7; maybe TRBD1 (6 bases). V dropped 5 bases and J dropped 3 bases, with 14 bases sitting between them. CDR1 and CDR2 from the germline V gene are SEHNR and FQNEAQ (reference sequence). The CDR3 consists of 14 residues. The CDR3 loop is CASSLRGFGYEQYF. CDR3 nucleotide sequence: TGTGCCAGCAGCCTGAGGGGGTTTGGCTACGAGCAGTACTTC.

The V call is TRBV7-2, the J call TRBJ2-5; 7 nucleotides match TRBD2. Trimming removed 6 bases from V and 1 base from J; junction bases left unmatched: 8. Germline V gene sequence: CDR1 SGHTA, CDR2 FQGNSA. The CDR3 length is 15 residues. Here the CDR3 reads CASRQSGMAQETQYF. In nucleotides, the CDR3 is TGTGCCAGCAGACAGAGCGGGATGGCCCAAGAGACCCAGTACTTC.

In its sample, this clonotype was seen a few times. The chain joins TRBV7-3 to TRBJ2-1; TRBD2 agrees at 13 bases. V lost 0 bases, J lost 4 bases, and 3 bases stayed unmatched. Germline V gene data show CDR1 as SGHTA and CDR2 as FQGTGA. This CDR3 has 17 residues. The CDR3 coding sequence is TGTGCCAGCAGCTTAACCGGGACTAGCGGGACGTACAATGAGCAGTTCTTC. Translated: CASSLTGTSGTYNEQFF.